The 10 T cell receptor beta chains below all came from one sample that was sequenced in a study of cytomegalovirus exposure and HLA in healthy donors. PCR amplification relied on 60 Vbeta primers (plus 13 Jbeta primers). Sequencing used immunoSEQ multiplex PCR; TCRdb keeps in-frame clones, though not all of them. Of around 120,000 clones listed, 81% were seen once; the top ten hold 3% to 5%. Sequencing was done on a sample of PBMCs. The source of these receptors is a young woman in good health and CMV-seronegative.

The chain is built from TRBV9 and TRBJ2-7; tentative D call: TRBD2 (6 bases). The CDR3 consists of 14 residues. The V and J ends lost 3 bases and 2 bases respectively, with 12 bases between them. The V gene's germline CDR1 is SGDLS and CDR2 YYNGEE. The CDR3 here is CASSEGLGTYEQYF. In DNA form, the CDR3 reads TGTGCCAGCAGCGAGGGACTGGGGACCTACGAGCAGTACTTC.

The genes are TRBV6-5 and TRBJ2-1, with 7 nucleotides matching TRBD1. V shed 8 bases, J shed 4 bases, and the junction held 5 bases outside the gene matches. Germline V gene data show CDR1 as MNHEY and CDR2 as SVGAGI. The CDR3 has 13 residues. CDR3: CASRNRGYNEQFF. In DNA, the CDR3 is TGTGCCAGCCGTAACAGGGGTTACAATGAGCAGTTCTTC.

The CDR3 nucleotides read TGTGCCAGCAGCAAAGCCAAGCGGGAGTGGGAGACCCAGTACTTC. It is translated as CASSKAKREWETQYF. The chain has TRBV21-1 and TRBJ2-5; whether TRBD2, the table's D call, matches the DNA was not checked. TRBV21-1 represents a pseudogene. The CDR3 extends over 15 amino acids.

This clone came up once. J is TRBJ2-2 and V is TRBV11-2; 8 positions agree with TRBD2. Germline V gene sequence: CDR1 SGHAT, CDR2 FQNNGV. Trimming took 3 bases from V and 1 from J; bases not matched to a gene: 7. The length of the CDR3 is 17 residues. CDR3 residues: CASSLVPGLVNTGELFF. The DNA of the CDR3 is TGTGCCAGCAGCTTGGTTCCGGGACTAGTGAACACCGGGGAGCTGTTTTTT.

Turning to this clone: This sample includes further DNA sequences coding for the same CDR3. V and J are TRBV7-8 and TRBJ2-7; the match to TRBD1 covers 9 bases. Germline CDR1 and CDR2: SGHVS and FQNEAQ. V lost 3 bases, J lost 1 base, and 4 bases stayed unmatched. The CDR3 is 15 residues long. CDR3 sequence reads: CASSFGQGPSYEQYF. The CDR3 DNA reads TGTGCCAGCAGCTTCGGACAGGGGCCTTCCTACGAGCAGTACTTC.

This clone showed up just once. The chain carries TRBV27 and TRBJ2-7; 8 bases match TRBD2. The germline CDR1 and CDR2 sequences are MNHEY and SMNVEV (reference sequence). V trimming: 3 bases; J trimming: 1 base; junction bases outside the gene matches: 8. This CDR3 is built from 16 residues. Here the CDR3 DNA reads TGTGCCAGCAGTTTGTCCGGGACTAGAGAATCCTACGAGCAGTACTTC. Protein: CASSLSGTRESYEQYF.

This chain links TRBV10-3 with TRBJ2-5; weak D call: TRBD2 (5 bases). CDR1 is ENHRY and CDR2 is SYGVKD in the germline V gene. This CDR3 has 14 residues. The V gene lost 5 bases and the J gene lost 2 bases, with 12 bases spanning the gap. The CDR3 loop is CAISPTGGQETQYF. For the CDR3, the DNA is TGTGCCATCAGTCCGACCGGCGGGCAAGAGACCCAGTACTTC.

This clone was detected once. This chain uses TRBV7-3 with TRBJ1-3, with D perhaps matching TRBD1 (5 bases). Trimming removed 5 bases at V and 3 bases at J, with 14 bases between. This CDR3 is 15 amino acids long. The germline gives CDR1 SGHTA, CDR2 FQGTGA. CDR3 residues: CASSTRTGGGNTIYF. The CDR3 DNA is TGTGCCAGCAGCACAAGAACCGGGGGTGGAAACACCATATATTTT.

J is TRBJ2-4 and V is TRBV13; no clear D gene. This CDR3 is built from 15 residues. V was trimmed by 4 bases and J by 3 bases, leaving 13 bases between them. Per the germline V gene, CDR1 is PRHDT and CDR2 is FYEKMQ (reference sequence). CDR3 in amino acids: CASSSPSGGKNIQYF. As DNA, the CDR3 is TGTGCCAGCAGCTCGCCGAGTGGCGGCAAAAACATTCAGTACTTC.

This chain connects TRBV5-1 to TRBJ2-3; D is ambiguous. Trimming took off 4 bases at V and 5 bases at J, with 8 bases between the two ends. Germline V lookup: CDR1 SGHRS, CDR2 YFSETQ. CDR3 length equals 12 residues. CDR3 DNA sequence: TGCGCCAGCAGCGCGGCCTTAGATACGCAGTATTTT. Translated, it gives CASSAALDTQYF.